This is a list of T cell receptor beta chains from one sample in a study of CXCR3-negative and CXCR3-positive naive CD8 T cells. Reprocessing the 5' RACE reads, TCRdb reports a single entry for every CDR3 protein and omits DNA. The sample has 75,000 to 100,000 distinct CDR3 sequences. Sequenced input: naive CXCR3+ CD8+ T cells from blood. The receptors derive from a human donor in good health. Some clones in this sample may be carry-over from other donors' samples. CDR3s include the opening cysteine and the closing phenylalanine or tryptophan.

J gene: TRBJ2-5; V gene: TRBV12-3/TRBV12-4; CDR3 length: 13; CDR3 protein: CASSWSGEETQYF
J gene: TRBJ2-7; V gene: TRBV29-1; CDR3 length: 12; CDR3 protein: CSVGELAYEQYF
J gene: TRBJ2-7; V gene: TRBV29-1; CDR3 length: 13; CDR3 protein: CSVEKGQGAEQYF
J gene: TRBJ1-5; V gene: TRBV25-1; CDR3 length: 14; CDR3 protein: CASSEGRGNQPQHF
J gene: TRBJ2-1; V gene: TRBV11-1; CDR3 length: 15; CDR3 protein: CASSPVWEAAGVAFF
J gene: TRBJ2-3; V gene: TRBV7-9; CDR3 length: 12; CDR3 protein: CASSLGRDTQYF
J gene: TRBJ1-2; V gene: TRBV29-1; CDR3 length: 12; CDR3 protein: CSVGTGAYGYTF
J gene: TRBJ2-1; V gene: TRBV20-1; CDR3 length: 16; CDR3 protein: CSARNPSGGAVYEQFF
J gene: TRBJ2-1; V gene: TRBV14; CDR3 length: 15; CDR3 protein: CASSPGQGLGNEQFF
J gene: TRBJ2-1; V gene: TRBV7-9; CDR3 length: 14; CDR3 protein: CASNQQGLHNEQFF
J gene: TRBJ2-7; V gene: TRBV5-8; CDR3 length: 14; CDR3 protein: CASSLSDGTYEQYF
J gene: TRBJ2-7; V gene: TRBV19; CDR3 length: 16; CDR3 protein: CASSPLAVLRNYEQYF
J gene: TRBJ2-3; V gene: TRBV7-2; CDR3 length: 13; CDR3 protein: CASIDRNTDTQYF
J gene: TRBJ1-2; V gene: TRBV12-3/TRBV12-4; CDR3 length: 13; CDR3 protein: CASSLGTGGGYTF
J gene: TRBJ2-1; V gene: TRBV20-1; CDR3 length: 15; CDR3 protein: CSAILGRSSYNEQFF
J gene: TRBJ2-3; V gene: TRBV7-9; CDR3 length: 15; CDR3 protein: CASSFRQGATDTQYF
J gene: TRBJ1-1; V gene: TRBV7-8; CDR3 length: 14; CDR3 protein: CASSPSQQFTEAFF
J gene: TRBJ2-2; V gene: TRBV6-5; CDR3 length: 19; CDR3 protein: CASSYSIGYGGASTGELFF
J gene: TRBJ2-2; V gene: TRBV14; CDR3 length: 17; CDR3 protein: CASSQDGSGGRTGELFF
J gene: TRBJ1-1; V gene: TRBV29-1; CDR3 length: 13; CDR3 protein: CSVRTGDYTEAFF
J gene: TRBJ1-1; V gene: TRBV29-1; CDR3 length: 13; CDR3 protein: CSVERQGDTEAFF
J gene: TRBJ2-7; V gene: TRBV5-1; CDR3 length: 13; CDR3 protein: CASSLEGNYEQYF
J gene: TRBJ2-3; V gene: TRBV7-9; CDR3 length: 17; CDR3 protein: CASSSTVTSGDTDTQYF
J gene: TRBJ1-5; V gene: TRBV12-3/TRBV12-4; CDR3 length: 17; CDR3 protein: CASSSLIVEFGSEPQHF
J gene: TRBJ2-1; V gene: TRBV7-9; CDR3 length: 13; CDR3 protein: CASSRLGSNEQFF
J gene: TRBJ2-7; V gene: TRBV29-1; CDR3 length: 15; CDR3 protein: CSVEGGRSQSYEQYF
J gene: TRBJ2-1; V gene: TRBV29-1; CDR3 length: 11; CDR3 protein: CSADRYNEQFF
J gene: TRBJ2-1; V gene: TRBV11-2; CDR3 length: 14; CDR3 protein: CASSPWTSADEQFF
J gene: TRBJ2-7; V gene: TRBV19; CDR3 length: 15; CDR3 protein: CASSIWVLNSYEQYF
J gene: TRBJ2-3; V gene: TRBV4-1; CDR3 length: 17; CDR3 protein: CASSQGPPPLSTDTQYF
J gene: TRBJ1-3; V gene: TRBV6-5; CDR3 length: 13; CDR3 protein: CASSYSYRDPVYF
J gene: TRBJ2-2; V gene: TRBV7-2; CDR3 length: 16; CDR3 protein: CASSLFNWGNTGELFF
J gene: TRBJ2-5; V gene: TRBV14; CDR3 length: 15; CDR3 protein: CASSQVGIIQETQYF
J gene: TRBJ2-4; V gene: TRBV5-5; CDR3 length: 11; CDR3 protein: CASGRGDIQYF
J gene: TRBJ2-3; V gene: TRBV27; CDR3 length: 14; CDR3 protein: CASSKGGGPDTQYF
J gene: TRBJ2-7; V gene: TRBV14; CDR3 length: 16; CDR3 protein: CASSQATRTGHYEQYF
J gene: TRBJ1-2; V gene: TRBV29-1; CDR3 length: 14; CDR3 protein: CSVEAPASRGGYTF
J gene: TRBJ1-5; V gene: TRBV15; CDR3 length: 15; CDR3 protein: CATSKDRGLNQPQHF
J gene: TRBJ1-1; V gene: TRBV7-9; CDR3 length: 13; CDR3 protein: CASSQRTAEEAFF
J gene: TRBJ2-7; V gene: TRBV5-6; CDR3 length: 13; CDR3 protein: CASSWGQGGEQYF
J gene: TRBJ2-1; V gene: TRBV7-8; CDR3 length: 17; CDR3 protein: CASSLATGILSYNEQFF
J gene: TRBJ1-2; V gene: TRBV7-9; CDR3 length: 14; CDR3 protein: CASSLVGQGGGYTF
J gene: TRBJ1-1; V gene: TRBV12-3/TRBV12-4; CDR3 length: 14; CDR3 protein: CASSFVTDPSRSFF
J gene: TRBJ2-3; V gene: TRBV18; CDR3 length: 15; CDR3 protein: CASSPPILSGDTQYF
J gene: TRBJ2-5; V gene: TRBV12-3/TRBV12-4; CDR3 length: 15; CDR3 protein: CASSLFIAEPETQYF
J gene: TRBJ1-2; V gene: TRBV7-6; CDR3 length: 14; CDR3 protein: CASSLAVGDFGYTF
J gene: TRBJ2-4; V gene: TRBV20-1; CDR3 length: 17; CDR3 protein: CSARDPSRDRGPDIQYF
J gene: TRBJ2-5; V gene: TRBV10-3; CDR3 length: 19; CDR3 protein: CAISELRLAGPTTGETQYF
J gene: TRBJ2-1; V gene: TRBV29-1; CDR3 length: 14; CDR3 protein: CSVNHGTLYNEQFF
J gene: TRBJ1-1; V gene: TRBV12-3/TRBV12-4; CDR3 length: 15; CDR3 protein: CASREPIPGNTEAFF
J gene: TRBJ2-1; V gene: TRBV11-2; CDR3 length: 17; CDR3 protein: CASSDSLRAASYNEQFF
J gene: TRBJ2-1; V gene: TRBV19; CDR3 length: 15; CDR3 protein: CASSMGGRSYNEQFF
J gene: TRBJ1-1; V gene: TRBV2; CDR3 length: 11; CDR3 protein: CASRAGLEAFF
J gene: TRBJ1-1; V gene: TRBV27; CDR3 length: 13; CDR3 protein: CASARRVYTEAFF
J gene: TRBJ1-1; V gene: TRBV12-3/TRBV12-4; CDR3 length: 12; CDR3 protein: CASTQMNTEAFF
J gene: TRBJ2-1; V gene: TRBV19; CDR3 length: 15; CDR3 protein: CASSLEGQAYDEQFF
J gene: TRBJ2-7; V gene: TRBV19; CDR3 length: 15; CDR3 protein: CASSIAQGAVYEQYF
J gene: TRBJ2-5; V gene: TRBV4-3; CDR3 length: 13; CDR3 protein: CASSWTSRETQYF